This T cell receptor beta chain is drawn from a study of CD8 T cells in ankylosing spondylitis. The CDR3 has 15 residues. Per germline, CDR1 SEHNR and CDR2 FQNEAQ (reference sequence). V lost 6 bases and J lost 3; bases outside the gene matches: 3. Study results and limitations: Ankylosing spondylitis blood appeared to carry a characteristic TCR beta motif of several highly homologous variants. The clones that were linked to disease were reported to be significantly enriched in matched synovial fluid samples from ankylosing spondylitis patients.

The table lists this clonotype with a few counts. Its matching antigen is unknown. In TCRdb, the 5' RACE reads were re-called with MiXCR into one record per CDR3 protein. The data show approximately 540,000 distinct CDR3 sequences, roughly 12% seen once. This clonotype was obtained from a male donor with ankylosing spondylitis. The chain has TRBV7-9 and TRBJ2-2, with 11 bases identical to TRBD2. The specimen was blood, either unsorted or a sorted T cell fraction (not recorded which). The CDR3 loop reads CASRQGLADTGELFF. The CDR3, as DNA: TGTGCCAGCAGGCAGGGACTAGCGGACACCGGGGAGCTGTTTTTT.